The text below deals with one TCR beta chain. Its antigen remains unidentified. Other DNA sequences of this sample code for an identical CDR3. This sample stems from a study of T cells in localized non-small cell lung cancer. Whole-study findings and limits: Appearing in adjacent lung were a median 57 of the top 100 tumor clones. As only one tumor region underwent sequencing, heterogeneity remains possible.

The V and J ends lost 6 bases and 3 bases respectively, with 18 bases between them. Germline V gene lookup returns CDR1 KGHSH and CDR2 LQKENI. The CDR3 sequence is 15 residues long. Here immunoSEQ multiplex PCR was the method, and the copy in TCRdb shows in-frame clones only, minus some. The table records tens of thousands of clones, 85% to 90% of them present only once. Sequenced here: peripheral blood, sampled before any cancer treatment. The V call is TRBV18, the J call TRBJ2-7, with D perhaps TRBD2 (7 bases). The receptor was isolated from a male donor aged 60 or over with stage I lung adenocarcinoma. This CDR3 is CASSLGGGTVYEQYF. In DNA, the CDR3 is TGTGCCAGCTCGCTGGGAGGGGGGACGGTCTACGAGCAGTACTTC.